These 26 T cell receptor beta chains share one sample of origin, sequenced in a study of cytomegalovirus exposure and HLA in healthy donors. Sequencing was performed with immunoSEQ multiplex PCR; in TCRdb, only in-frame clones are kept and a portion is missing. The table lists roughly 65,000 clones, over 80% of them singletons. Sequences were obtained from PBMCs. The receptors derive from a young man in good health and CMV-seronegative.

The rearrangement links TRBV7-2 to TRBJ1-5; D remains unclear. Trimming took off 1 base at V and 6 bases at J, with 4 bases between the two ends. CDR1 and CDR2 from the germline V gene are SGHTA and FQGNSA. The CDR3 is 12 residues long. CDR3 sequence (DNA): TGTGCCAGCAGCTTAGACGGTCAGCCCCAGCATTTT. This gives the protein CASSLDGQPQHF.

This chain uses TRBV11-3 with TRBJ2-7; the match to TRBD1 covers 8 bases. Germline trimming cut 4 bases from V and 3 bases from J; bases unmatched to any gene: 2. CDR3 size: 13 residues. Germline CDR1 SGHNT, CDR2 YENEEA. The CDR3 sequence: CASSSGQGYEQYF. CDR3 nucleotides: TGTGCCAGCAGCTCCGGACAGGGCTACGAGCAGTACTTC.

The rearrangement links TRBV6-1 to TRBJ2-2; 7 nucleotides agree with TRBD2. V dropped 9 bases and J dropped 2; count of bases not matched to a gene: 3. In germline, CDR1 is MNHNS, CDR2 SASEGT. CDR3 size: 13 residues. The CDR3 loop is CASTSANTGELFF. CDR3 DNA: TGTGCCAGTACTAGCGCAAACACCGGGGAGCTGTTTTTT.

V and J are TRBV2 and TRBJ2-4; D may be TRBD1 (6 bases). Germline V gene data show CDR1 as SNHLY and CDR2 as FYNNEI. Trimming stripped 9 bases from V and 0 bases from J, with 15 bases between. This CDR3 region has 15 residues. CDR3 coding DNA: TGTGCCAGTAACAGGGTGGATAAAGCCAAAAACATTCAGTACTTC. Translation: CASNRVDKAKNIQYF.

J is TRBJ2-7 and V is TRBV4-1; 12 nucleotides match TRBD1. This CDR3 has 18 residues. Germline V gene lookup returns CDR1 MGHRA and CDR2 YSYEKL. The V gene end was trimmed by 4 bases and the J gene end by 5 bases; junction bases not matched to a gene: 15. The DNA for the CDR3 is TGCGCCAGCAGCCCCGACCCAAACCGGGACAGGGGGCAACACGAGCAGTACTTC. Protein sequence: CASSPDPNRDRGQHEQYF.

The gene calls are TRBV4-3 and TRBJ2-6; 8 bases align to TRBD1. The V segment lost 0 bases and the J segment 2 bases; nucleotides outside the gene matches: 9. This CDR3 has 19 amino acids. Per germline, CDR1 LGHNA and CDR2 YSLEER. CDR3 sequence (DNA): TGCGCCAGCAGCCAAGAGCCGGACAGGGCGTTCCCTGGGGCCAACGTCCTGACTTTC. Its translation is CASSQEPDRAFPGANVLTF.

The genes are TRBV7-2 and TRBJ2-1; 8 nucleotides match TRBD2. The CDR3 length is 12 residues. V lost 0 bases and J lost 13; bases outside the gene matches: 2. Germline lookup yields CDR1 SGHTA and CDR2 FQGNSA. CDR3 in amino acids: CASSLARGGQFF. The CDR3 DNA follows: TGTGCCAGCAGCTTAGCCCGGGGGGGTCAGTTCTTC.

This chain links TRBV18 with TRBJ1-2; 7 nucleotides match TRBD1. This CDR3 is 13 amino acids long. The V and J ends lost 1 base and 6 bases, in that order; junction bases with no gene match: 2. In germline, CDR1 is KGHSH, CDR2 LQKENI. CDR3 region: CASSPQGTDGYTF. Written as DNA, the CDR3 is TGTGCCAGCTCACCACAGGGGACAGATGGCTACACCTTC.

This clone was picked up a small number of times. This chain links TRBV2 with TRBJ1-1; possibly TRBD1 for D (5 bases). This CDR3 spans 14 amino acids. The V and J ends lost 7 bases and 4 bases respectively, with 16 bases between them. Germline V CDR1 and CDR2: SNHLY, FYNNEI. The CDR3 nucleotides read TGTGCCAGCACCTCTGTGCGTAGGGGCACTGAAGCTTTCTTT. Encoded protein: CASTSVRRGTEAFF.

The rearrangement joins TRBV9 to TRBJ2-6; D call uncertain. Trimming took 2 bases from V and 0 from J, leaving 9 bases between them. The CDR3 totals 16 residues. Germline lookup yields CDR1 SGDLS and CDR2 YYNGEE. The CDR3 loop reads CASSVPRSSGANVLTF. Written as DNA, the CDR3 is TGTGCCAGCAGCGTCCCCAGGTCCTCTGGGGCCAACGTCCTGACTTTC.

The V and J genes are TRBV4-3 and TRBJ1-2, with a tentative D call TRBD1 (6 bases). Between the trimmed V and J ends, which lost 0 bases and 7 bases, there was a span of 15 bases. Looked up from germline, CDR1 is LGHNA and CDR2 is YSLEER. The CDR3 sequence is 15 residues long. CDR3 DNA: TGCGCCAGCAGCCAAGACCCCCAGGGGAAGGGTGGCTACACCTTC. Translated, it gives CASSQDPQGKGGYTF.

V is TRBV7-3 and J is TRBJ2-3; D not resolved. The CDR3 is 14 residues long. Germline CDR1 reads SGHTA; CDR2 reads FQGTGA. The V end was cut by 4 bases, the J end by 5 bases, with 13 bases between. The CDR3 sequence: CASSSRTPGDTQYF. Here the CDR3 DNA reads TGTGCCAGCAGCTCTCGCACGCCCGGAGATACGCAGTATTTT. The entire variable domain, with the rest obtained from reference TRBV7-3 and TRBJ2-3, is as follows: GAGVSQTPSNKVTEKGKYVELRCDPISGHTALYWYRQSLGQGPEFLIYFQGTGAADDSGLPNDRFFAVRPEGSVSTLKIQRTERGDSAVYLCASSSRTPGDTQYFGPGTRLTVL.

V and J are TRBV28 and TRBJ2-2; possibly TRBD1 for D (6 bases). Per the germline V gene, CDR1 is MDHEN and CDR2 is SYDVKM. The CDR3 is 15 residues long. V was pared by 5 bases and J by 6 bases, with 16 bases between. CDR3 nucleotides: TGTGCCAGCAGTCGGAATCAGGGGTTATCCGGGGAGCTGTTTTTT. Its translation: CASSRNQGLSGELFF.

This chain links TRBV28 with TRBJ1-1, with D possibly being TRBD1 (6 bases). Trimming took off 3 bases at V and 6 bases at J, with 11 bases between the two ends. The CDR3 is made up of 13 amino acids. CDR1 is MDHEN and CDR2 is SYDVKM in the germline V gene. The CDR3 protein is CASSFSQGSEAFF. The CDR3 region has the DNA TGTGCCAGCAGTTTCTCACAGGGTTCTGAAGCTTTCTTT.

J is TRBJ2-7 and V is TRBV7-3; perhaps TRBD2 as D (5 bases). The CDR3 covers 14 residues. Germline V gives CDR1 SGHTA, CDR2 FQGTGA. The germline V and J ends were trimmed by 5 bases and 5 bases, with 16 bases remaining between them. This CDR3 reads CASSPGIARHEQYF. DNA of the CDR3: TGTGCCAGCAGCCCCGGGATAGCCAGGCACGAGCAGTACTTC.

The rearrangement joins TRBV6-5 to TRBJ2-1; no reliable D call. From germline, CDR1 is MNHEY and CDR2 SVGAGI. V dropped 0 bases and J dropped 6 bases, with 12 bases sitting between them. The CDR3 length is 15 residues. The DNA for the CDR3 is TGTGCCAGCAGTTACTCTTTCCCGGCTAGCAATGAGCAGTTCTTC. It yields the protein CASSYSFPASNEQFF.

This chain joins TRBV7-6 and TRBJ2-1; no clear D gene. The V gene lost 0 bases and the J gene lost 9 bases, with 15 bases spanning the gap. Germline V lookup: CDR1 SGHVS, CDR2 FNYEAQ. The CDR3 covers 15 residues. The CDR3 protein is CASSLATAPGSEQFF. The CDR3 DNA reads TGTGCCAGCAGCTTAGCTACAGCACCAGGTAGTGAGCAGTTCTTC. The full variable domain, rest sourced from reference TRBV7-6 and TRBJ2-1, is GAGVSQSPRYKVTKRGQDVALRCDPISGHVSLYWYRQALGQGPEFLTYFNYEAQQDKSGLPNDRFSAERPEGSISTLTIQRTEQRDSAMYRCASSLATAPGSEQFFGPGTRLTVL.

CDR3 bases: TGTGCCATCAGTGATCGGACAGGTCAGGAAAAACTGTTTTTT. Its translation: CAISDRTGQEKLFF. V is TRBV10-3 and J is TRBJ1-4, with 7 bases matching TRBD1. Losses at the gene ends were 3 bases for V and 8 bases for J; bases not matched to a gene: 6. This CDR3 region has 14 residues. Germline V gives CDR1 ENHRY, CDR2 SYGVKD.

The chain recombines TRBV7-2 with TRBJ1-5, with D uncertain. V was trimmed by 5 bases and J by 5 bases, leaving 10 bases between them. The CDR3 consists of 13 residues. The germline V gene encodes CDR1 SGHTA and CDR2 FQGNSA. For the CDR3, the DNA is TGTGCCAGCAGCCCCAGCCGGGATCAGCCCCAGCATTTT. Its translation: CASSPSRDQPQHF.

The chain uses TRBV29-1 and TRBJ2-7; TRBD2 matches at 7 bases. Germline CDR1 and CDR2: SQVTM and ANQGSEA. The V segment lost 8 bases and the J segment 4 bases; nucleotides outside the gene matches: 8. The CDR3 covers 12 residues. CDR3 coding DNA: TGCAGCATCCAGAGCGGGAAATACGAGCAGTACTTC. It specifies CSIQSGKYEQYF.

The rearrangement links TRBV11-2 to TRBJ1-2; possible D gene TRBD1, 5 bases. The CDR3 extends over 15 amino acids. CDR1 is SGHAT and CDR2 is FQNNGV in the germline V gene. The V gene lost 5 bases and the J gene lost 4 bases, with 17 bases spanning the gap. The CDR3 region has the DNA TGTGCCAGCAGCCCCTCCCGCGACAGTTCCTATGGCTACACCTTC. Its translation: CASSPSRDSSYGYTF.

This clone was observed once. The rearrangement links TRBV19 to TRBJ2-7, with TRBD2 matching over 9 bases. This CDR3 region has 13 residues. Germline V CDR1 and CDR2: LNHDA, SQIVND (reference sequence). Trimming at V came to 9 bases and at J to 3 bases, leaving 6 bases not matched to a gene. In nucleotides, the CDR3 is TGTGCCAGCTCCGGGACTAGCTACTACGAGCAGTACTTC. As protein: CASSGTSYYEQYF.

The V and J genes are TRBV19 and TRBJ2-3; TRBD2 matches 7 bases. Germline trimming cut 2 bases from V and 7 bases from J; bases unmatched to any gene: 12. Looked up from germline, CDR1 is LNHDA and CDR2 is SQIVND (reference sequence). The CDR3 length is 16 residues. The DNA for the CDR3 is TGTGCCAGTAGTATACAGGTTTCGGGACTAAAGCATACGCAGTATTTT. This encodes CASSIQVSGLKHTQYF.

The J gene is TRBJ2-4, the V gene TRBV10-3; a possible D gene is TRBD1 (6 bases). The germline V gene encodes CDR1 ENHRY and CDR2 SYGVKD. CDR3 length: 17 residues. CDR3 coding DNA: TGTACAACAGGGCCCGTGAAGCGCCCTTTAGCCAAAAACATTCAGTACTTC. This encodes CTTGPVKRPLAKNIQYF.

The chain recombines TRBV30 with TRBJ2-1; TRBD2 matches at 10 bases. CDR3 length equals 14 residues. The germline V gene encodes CDR1 GTSNPN and CDR2 SVGIG (reference sequence). Unmatched junction bases numbered 7, after V lost 3 bases and J lost 8 bases. CDR3 nucleotides: TGTGCCTGGAGCAGCGGGGGGGGTTTCGATGAGCAGTTCTTC. Its protein is CAWSSGGGFDEQFF.

This CDR3 reads CASSGLANYNEQFF. For the CDR3, the DNA is TGTGCCAGCAGCGGACTAGCTAACTACAATGAGCAGTTCTTC. V gene TRBV7-2 combines with J gene TRBJ2-1; 8 bases agree with TRBD2. Trimming removed 5 bases from V and 3 bases from J; junction bases left unmatched: 3. CDR3 size: 14 residues. The germline V gene encodes CDR1 SGHTA and CDR2 FQGNSA. The full variable domain, in which reference TRBV7-2 and TRBJ2-1 provide the parts outside the CDR3, is GAGVSQSPSNKVTEKGKDVELRCDPISGHTALYWYRQSLGQGLEFLIYFQGNSAPDKSGLPSDRFSAERTGGSVSTLTIQRTQQEDSAVYLCASSGLANYNEQFFGPGTRLTVL.